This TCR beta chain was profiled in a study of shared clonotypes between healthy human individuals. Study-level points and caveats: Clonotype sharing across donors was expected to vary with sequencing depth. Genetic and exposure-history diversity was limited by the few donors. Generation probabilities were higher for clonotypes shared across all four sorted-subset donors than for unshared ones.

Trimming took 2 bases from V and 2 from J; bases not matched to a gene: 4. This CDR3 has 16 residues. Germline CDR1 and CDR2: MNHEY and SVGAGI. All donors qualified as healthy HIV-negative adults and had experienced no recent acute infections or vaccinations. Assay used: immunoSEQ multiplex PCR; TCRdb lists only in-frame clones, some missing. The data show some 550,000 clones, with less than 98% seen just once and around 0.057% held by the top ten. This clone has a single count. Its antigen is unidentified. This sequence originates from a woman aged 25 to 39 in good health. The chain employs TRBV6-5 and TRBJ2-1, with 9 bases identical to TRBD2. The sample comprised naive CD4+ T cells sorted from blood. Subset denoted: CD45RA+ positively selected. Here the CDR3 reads CASSYKIAGAYNEQFF. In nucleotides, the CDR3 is TGTGCCAGCAGTTACAAAATAGCGGGAGCCTACAATGAGCAGTTCTTC.